One T cell receptor (beta chain) is described in this entry. Sequenced by immunoSEQ multiplex PCR; TCRdb stores in-frame clones only, minus some. The sample lists more than 95,000 clones; over 80% were seen once. The data derive from a study of blood T cell repertoires in COVID-19. This CDR3 has 15 amino acids. The junction had 9 bases not matched to a gene; V was cut back by 8 bases and J by 9 bases. CDR1 and CDR2 (germline): LNHDA, SQIVND (reference sequence). The chain links TRBV19 to TRBJ2-1, with 14 nucleotides matching TRBD2. The specimen sequenced was peripheral blood. This sequence originates from a man under 40 with acute or convalescent COVID-19. The CDR3 loop reads CASQGTSGSLGEQFF. In nucleotides, the CDR3 is TGTGCCAGTCAAGGGACTAGCGGGAGTTTAGGTGAGCAGTTCTTC. Full variable domain (rest looked up from reference TRBV19 and TRBJ2-1): DGGITQSPKYLFRKEGQNVTLSCEQNLNHDAMYWYRQDPGQGLRLIYYSQIVNDFQKGDIAEGYSVSREKKESFPLTVTSAQKNPTAFYLCASQGTSGSLGEQFFGPGTRLTVL.